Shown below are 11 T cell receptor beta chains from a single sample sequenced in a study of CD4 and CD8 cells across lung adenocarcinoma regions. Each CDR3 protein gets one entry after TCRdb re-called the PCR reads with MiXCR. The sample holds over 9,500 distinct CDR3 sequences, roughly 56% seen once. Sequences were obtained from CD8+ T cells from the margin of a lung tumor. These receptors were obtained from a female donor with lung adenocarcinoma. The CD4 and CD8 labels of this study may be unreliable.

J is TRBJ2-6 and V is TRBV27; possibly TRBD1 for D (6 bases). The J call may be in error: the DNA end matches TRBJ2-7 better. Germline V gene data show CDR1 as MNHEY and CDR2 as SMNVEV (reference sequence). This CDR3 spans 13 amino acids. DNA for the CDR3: TGTGCCTGGGGGCTACAAGGGAAAAACACGCAGTACTTC. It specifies CAWGLQGKNTQYF.

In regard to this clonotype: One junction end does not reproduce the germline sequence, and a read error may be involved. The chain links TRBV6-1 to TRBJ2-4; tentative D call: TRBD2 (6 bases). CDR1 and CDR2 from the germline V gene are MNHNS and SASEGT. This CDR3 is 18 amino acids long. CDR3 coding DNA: TGTGCCAGCAGGGGGAGTGGCGCGGGGCTGCGTGCCAAAAACACTCAGTACTTC. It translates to CASRGSGAGLRAKNTQYF.

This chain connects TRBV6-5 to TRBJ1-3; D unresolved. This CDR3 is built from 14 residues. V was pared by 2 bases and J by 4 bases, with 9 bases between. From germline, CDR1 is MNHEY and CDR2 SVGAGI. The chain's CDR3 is CASSYGVGGNTIYF. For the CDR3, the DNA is TGTGCCAGCAGTTACGGCGTAGGGGGAAACACCATATATTTT.

The CDR3 spells CASSEGATWDYEQYF. In DNA form, the CDR3 reads TGTGCCAGCAGTGAAGGGGCCACCTGGGACTACGAGCAGTACTTC. The chain couples TRBV6-1 to TRBJ2-1; D unclear. TRBJ2-7 matches the DNA end more closely, so the J call is doubtful. The CDR3 totals 15 residues. Germline CDR1 reads MNHNS; CDR2 reads SASEGT.

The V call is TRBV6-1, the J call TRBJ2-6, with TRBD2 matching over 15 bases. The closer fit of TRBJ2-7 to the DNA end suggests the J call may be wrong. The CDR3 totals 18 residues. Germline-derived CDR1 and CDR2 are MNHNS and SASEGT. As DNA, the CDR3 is TGTGCCAGCAGGGGGACTAGCGGGGGGCCGCCTGGCAAAGATACGCAGTACTTC. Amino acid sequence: CASRGTSGGPPGKDTQYF.

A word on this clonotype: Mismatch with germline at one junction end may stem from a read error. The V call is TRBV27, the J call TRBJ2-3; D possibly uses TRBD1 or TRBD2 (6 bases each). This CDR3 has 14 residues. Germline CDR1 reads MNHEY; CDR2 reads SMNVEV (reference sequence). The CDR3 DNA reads TGTGCGAGCAGTGGGGGCGGGGTCACAGATACGCAGTATTTT. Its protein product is CASSGGGVTDTQYF.

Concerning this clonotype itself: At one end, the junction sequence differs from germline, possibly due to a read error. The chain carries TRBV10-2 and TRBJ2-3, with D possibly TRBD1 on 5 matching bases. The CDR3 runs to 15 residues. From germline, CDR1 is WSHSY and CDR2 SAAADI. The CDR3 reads CASRAGPWGTDTQYF. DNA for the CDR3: TGCGCCAGCAGAGCTGGACCGTGGGGCACAGACACGCAGTACTTT.

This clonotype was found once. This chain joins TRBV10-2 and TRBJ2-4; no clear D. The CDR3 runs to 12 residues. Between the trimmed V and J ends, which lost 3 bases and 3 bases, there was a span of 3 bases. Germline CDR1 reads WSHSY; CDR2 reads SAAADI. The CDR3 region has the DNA TGCGCCAGCAGTGATGTCAAAAACATTCAGTACTTC. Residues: CASSDVKNIQYF.

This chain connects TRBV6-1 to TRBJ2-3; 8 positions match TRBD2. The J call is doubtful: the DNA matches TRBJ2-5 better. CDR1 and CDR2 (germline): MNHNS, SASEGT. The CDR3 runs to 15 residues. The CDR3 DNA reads TGTGCCAGCAGTCCGGGGGGGGGGGGACCAGAGACCCAGTACTTC. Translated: CASSPGGGGPETQYF.

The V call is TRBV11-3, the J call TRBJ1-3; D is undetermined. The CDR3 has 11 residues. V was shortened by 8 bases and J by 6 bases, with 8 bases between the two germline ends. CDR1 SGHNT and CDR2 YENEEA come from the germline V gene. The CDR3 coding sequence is TGTGCCAGCGGGCTGGAAAACACCATATATTTT. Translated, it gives CASGLENTIYF. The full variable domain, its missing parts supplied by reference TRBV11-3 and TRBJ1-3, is EAGVVQSPRYKIIEKKQPVAFWCNPISGHNTLYWYLQNLGQGPELLIRYENEEAVDDSQLPKDRFSAERLKGVDSTLKIQPAELGDSAVYLCASGLENTIYFGEGSWLTVV.

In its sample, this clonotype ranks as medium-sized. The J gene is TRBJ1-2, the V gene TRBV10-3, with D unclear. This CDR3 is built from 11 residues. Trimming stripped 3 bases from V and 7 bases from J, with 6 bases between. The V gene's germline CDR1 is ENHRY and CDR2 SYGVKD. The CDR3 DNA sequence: TGTGCCATCAGTGATTCTTTTGGCTACACCTTC. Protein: CAISDSFGYTF.